A single sample gave rise to the 9 T cell receptor beta chains below, sequenced in a study of T cell responses to AZD1222 COVID-19 vaccine. TCRdb keeps only in-frame clones here, not all; method: immunoSEQ multiplex PCR. The data contain 140,000 to 150,000 clones, roughly nine tenths of them singletons. Source: peripheral blood, taken on day 0 of AZD1222 vaccination. These receptors were obtained from an adult in good health.

V is TRBV21-1 and J is TRBJ2-7; the table calls TRBD1, which could not be checked here. TRBV21-1 is deemed a pseudogene. The CDR3 totals 9 residues. DNA for the CDR3: TGTGCCAGCTCCAGAAGAAGTGACTTC. Its translation: CASSRRSDF.

The chain joins TRBV24-1 to TRBJ2-5, with D possibly being TRBD2 (6 bases). Germline V lookup: CDR1 KGHDR, CDR2 SFDVKD. V was shortened by 0 bases and J by 3 bases, with 13 bases between the two germline ends. The CDR3 has 16 amino acids. The CDR3 nucleotides read TGTGCCACCAGTGATTTGCTCGGGGGTTCGAAAGAGACCCAGTACTTC. It codes for CATSDLLGGSKETQYF.

This clone was detected a few times. The CDR3 DNA reads TGTGCCAGCAGTAGGGACAGTTACAATGAGCAGTTCTTC. Its translation is CASSRDSYNEQFF. The chain is built from TRBV27 and TRBJ2-1, with TRBD1 identical over 7 bases. The V and J ends lost 5 bases and 4 bases, in that order; junction bases with no gene match: 2. The germline V gene encodes CDR1 MNHEY and CDR2 SMNVEV (reference sequence). This CDR3 contains 13 residues.

The chain has TRBV10-1 and TRBJ2-3, with TRBD2 as a possible D gene (6 bases). CDR3 length: 15 amino acids. Germline CDR1 is WNHNN and CDR2 is SYGVQD (reference sequence). V lost 2 bases, J lost 4 bases, and 13 bases lay in between. CDR3 in amino acids: CASSELARAPDTQYF. Written as DNA, the CDR3 is TGCGCCAGCAGTGAGCTAGCGAGGGCCCCAGATACGCAGTATTTT.

This clone appeared once. This chain's CDR3 is CASSLFPGSRLEQYF. The CDR3 nucleotides read TGTGCCAGCAGTTTATTTCCCGGGAGTCGTCTCGAGCAGTACTTC. This rearrangement joins TRBV27 to TRBJ2-7; perhaps TRBD2 as D (6 bases). The ends were cut back, 1 base at V and 6 bases at J, with 16 bases in the middle. The CDR3 is 15 amino acids. Looked up from germline, CDR1 is MNHEY and CDR2 is SMNVEV (reference sequence).

The count of this clone is one. This sequence joins TRBV5-4 and TRBJ2-1; 8 bases are a match to TRBD2. Germline V gene sequence: CDR1 SGHNT, CDR2 YYREEE (reference sequence). V shed 1 base and J 8 bases; nucleotides not matched to a gene: 11. The CDR3 spans 16 residues. CDR3 residues: CASSLLAREGSDEQFF. For the CDR3, the DNA is TGTGCCAGCAGCTTGCTCGCCCGGGAGGGCAGCGATGAGCAGTTCTTC. The full variable domain, with the rest looked up from reference TRBV5-4 and TRBJ2-1, is ETGVTQSPTHLIKTRGQQVTLRCSSQSGHNTVSWYQQALGQGPQFIFQYYREEENGRGNFPPRFSGLQFPNYSSELNVNALELDDSALYLCASSLLAREGSDEQFFGPGTRLTVL.

This rearrangement joins TRBV19 to TRBJ1-5; D gene ambiguous. Germline V lookup: CDR1 LNHDA, CDR2 SQIVND (reference sequence). Trimming stripped 2 bases from V and 0 bases from J, with 5 bases between. The CDR3 runs to 14 residues. The CDR3 sequence is CASSILRSNQPQHF. CDR3 nucleotides: TGTGCCAGTAGTATACTGCGTAGCAATCAGCCCCAGCATTTT. The variable domain in full, completed from reference TRBV19 and TRBJ1-5, reads DGGITQSPKYLFRKEGQNVTLSCEQNLNHDAMYWYRQDPGQGLRLIYYSQIVNDFQKGDIAEGYSVSREKKESFPLTVTSAQKNPTAFYLCASSILRSNQPQHFGDGTRLSIL.

This clone was detected only a few times. The chain couples TRBV5-4 to TRBJ2-2; TRBD1 might be the D (5 bases). Germline CDR1 is SGHNT and CDR2 is YYREEE (reference sequence). V lost 0 bases and J lost 6, with 12 bases in between. The CDR3 spans 15 residues. DNA of the CDR3: TGTGCCAGCAGCTTGGAGGGGCGCGGAGCCGGGGAGCTGTTTTTT. Its protein is CASSLEGRGAGELFF.

The chain uses TRBV6-5 and TRBJ2-7, with D possibly TRBD2 on 5 matching bases. The V end was cut by 2 bases, the J end by 2 bases, with 16 bases between. The germline V gene has CDR1 MNHEY and CDR2 SVGAGI. The CDR3 contains 16 residues. The CDR3, as DNA: TGTGCCAGCAGTTACGACGAGGGAGCATGGGCCTACGAGCAGTACTTC. This encodes CASSYDEGAWAYEQYF.